These 20 T cell receptor beta chains originate from one sample sequenced in a study of shared clonotypes between healthy human individuals. Repertoires were generated with immunoSEQ multiplex PCR, while TCRdb's copy carries only in-frame clones and drops some. The sample has approximately 2.1 million clones, 85% to 95% seen once. The sequencing sample was made of naive CD4+ T cells from PBMCs. Described subset: CD45RA+ positively selected. The receptors come from a man younger than 35 in good health. Some clones in this sample may be carry-over from other donors' samples.

The rearrangement links TRBV27 to TRBJ1-6; D not certain. CDR3 length: 13 amino acids. From germline, CDR1 is MNHEY and CDR2 SMNVEV (reference sequence). V shed 7 bases and J shed 6 bases, with 10 bases lying between them. Here the CDR3 reads CASKTLGNSPLHF. CDR3 DNA sequence: TGTGCCAGCAAGACCCTTGGTAATTCACCCCTCCACTTT.

To note about this clone: One end of the junction varies from germline; a read error may be responsible. This chain uses TRBV28 with TRBJ2-3; tentatively, D is TRBD1 (6 bases). The V gene's germline CDR1 is MDHEN and CDR2 SYDVKM. The CDR3 is made up of 11 amino acids. This chain's CDR3 is CASSPGEQRLW. DNA of the CDR3: TGTGCCAGCAGCCCAGGGGAGCAGCGGCTCTGG.

V usage is TRBV19 and J usage is TRBJ1-5; D uncertain. Germline lookup yields CDR1 LNHDA and CDR2 SQIVND (reference sequence). There are 15 residues in the CDR3. Trimming shortened V by 6 bases and J by 6 bases, and 18 bases separated the two germline ends. The chain's CDR3 is CASSPGTLRRQPQHF. The CDR3 nucleotides are TGTGCCAGTAGCCCCGGAACCCTTCGGCGTCAGCCCCAGCATTTT.

The chain joins TRBV29-1 to TRBJ1-1, with D possibly being TRBD1 (6 bases). Deletions cut 5 bases from V and 6 bases from J, with 22 bases between. Germline CDR1 reads SQVTM; CDR2 reads ANQGSEA. This CDR3 region has 15 residues. CDR3 in DNA: TGCAGCGTTCAGGGGATACTATTAAAAGGGGCTGAAGCTTTCTTT. Translation gives CSVQGILLKGAEAFF.

The chain has TRBV5-6 and TRBJ1-3, with D tentatively TRBD1 (6 bases). This CDR3 has 14 residues. V lost 5 bases and J lost 6, with 15 bases in between. Germline V gene lookup returns CDR1 SGHDT and CDR2 YYEEEE. The CDR3 coding sequence is TGTGCCAGCAGACTACAGGGTTTAGAAAACACCATATATTTT. Translated: CASRLQGLENTIYF. Looking up the rest from reference TRBV5-6 and TRBJ1-3 gives the full variable domain: DAGVTQSPTHLIKTRGQQVTLRCSPKSGHDTVSWYQQALGQGPQFIFQYYEEEERQRGNFPDRFSGHQFPNYSSELNVNALLLGDSALYLCASRLQGLENTIYFGEGSWLTVV.

Only one count was recorded for this clone. Other DNA sequences in this sample translate to the same CDR3. The chain employs TRBV28 and TRBJ2-3; D is unresolved. The CDR3 contains 11 residues. The germline CDR1 and CDR2 sequences are MDHEN and SYDVKM. V lost 6 bases, J lost 5 bases, and 6 bases lay in between. The CDR3 coding sequence is TGTGCCAGCAGCTTTCTAGATACGCAGTATTTT. This gives the protein CASSFLDTQYF.

This chain joins TRBV6-6 and TRBJ2-7, with D perhaps matching TRBD1 (6 bases). CDR1 is MNHNY and CDR2 is SVGAGI in the germline V gene (reference sequence). This CDR3 has 14 residues. V dropped 3 bases and J dropped 3 bases, with 12 bases sitting between them. CDR3 protein: CASSYSTGGYEQYF. As DNA, the CDR3 is TGTGCCAGCAGTTATTCGACAGGAGGCTACGAGCAGTACTTC.

The chain joins TRBV12-5 to TRBJ2-7, with D perhaps TRBD1 (5 bases). Germline V gene sequence: CDR1 LGHNT, CDR2 FRNRAP. The CDR3 runs 12 residues. Trimming pared 5 bases from V and 3 bases from J, leaving 8 bases between. DNA of the CDR3: TGTGCTAGTGGTACAGGCGTCTACGAGCAGTACTTC. Encoded protein: CASGTGVYEQYF.

V and J are TRBV30 and TRBJ2-1; 10 bases line up with TRBD2. The J segment lost 8 bases and the V segment lost 0 bases, leaving 10 bases of the junction unmatched. The V gene's germline CDR1 is GTSNPN and CDR2 SVGIG (reference sequence). This CDR3 has 16 residues. The CDR3 reads CAWSVLRLAGADEQFF. The DNA for the CDR3 is TGTGCCTGGAGTGTACTAAGGCTAGCGGGAGCCGATGAGCAGTTCTTC. Based on the CDR3 plus reference TRBV30 and TRBJ2-1, the full variable domain is SQTIHQWPATLVQPVGSPLSLECTVEGTSNPNLYWYRQAAGRGLQLLFYSVGIGQISSEVPQNLSASRPQDRQFILSSKKLLLSDSGFYLCAWSVLRLAGADEQFFGPGTRLTVL.

J is TRBJ2-1 and V is TRBV2; 7 bases align to TRBD2. Germline CDR1 is SNHLY and CDR2 is FYNNEI. This CDR3 is built from 15 residues. V lost 3 bases to trimming and J lost 9 bases; unmatched junction nucleotides: 11. This chain's CDR3 is CASSDSAGVGGEQFF. The CDR3 coding sequence is TGTGCCAGCAGTGATTCCGCGGGAGTGGGAGGTGAGCAGTTCTTC.

Details on this clone: The same CDR3 also results from other DNA sequences found in this sample. The chain has TRBV18 and TRBJ2-7, with D maybe TRBD1 (6 bases). Germline V gene data show CDR1 as KGHSH and CDR2 as LQKENI. This CDR3 comprises 13 residues. Between the trimmed V and J ends, which lost 3 bases and 3 bases, there was a span of 9 bases. CDR3 nucleotides: TGTGCCAGCTCACCGACACAGGGCTACGAGCAGTACTTC. This gives the protein CASSPTQGYEQYF.

This clone has just one count. The V and J genes are TRBV4-1 and TRBJ2-2; D is unresolved. CDR1 MGHRA and CDR2 YSYEKL come from the germline V gene. V was cut by 3 bases and J by 3 bases, with 8 bases left in between. There are 14 residues in the CDR3. For the CDR3, the DNA is TGCGCCAGCAGCCATTACTTTTACACCGGGGAGCTGTTTTTT. Translating it yields CASSHYFYTGELFF.

The gene calls are TRBV9 and TRBJ2-1; D possibly matches TRBD1 or TRBD2 (5 bases each). V shed 4 bases and J shed 6 bases, with 17 bases lying between them. CDR3 length: 15 residues. CDR1 is SGDLS and CDR2 is YYNGEE in the germline V gene. The CDR3 DNA reads as TGTGCCAGCAGCACGGGACCGCAAAGGGGCAATGAGCAGTTCTTC. Translated: CASSTGPQRGNEQFF.

About this clone: Compared with germline, one end of the junction differs, possibly owing to a read error. V gene TRBV7-3 combines with J gene TRBJ2-1; a weak D match, TRBD2 (6 bases). The CDR3 contains 15 residues. CDR1 is SGHTA and CDR2 is FQGTGA in the germline V gene. In DNA form, the CDR3 reads TGTGCCAGCAGCTTAGGCGGGACCTCCCACAATGAGCAGTTCTTC. Amino acids: CASSLGGTSHNEQFF.

The V gene is TRBV5-4, the J gene TRBJ1-4, with D possibly TRBD1 on 6 matching bases. Trimming removed 5 bases from V and 7 bases from J, with 18 bases in between. The CDR3 spans 15 residues. Germline-derived CDR1 and CDR2 are SGHNT and YYREEE (reference sequence). The CDR3 is CASSQKQGSLEKLFF. The CDR3 coding sequence is TGTGCCAGCAGTCAAAAACAGGGTTCACTTGAAAAACTGTTTTTT.

A word on this clone: The identical CDR3 is also encoded by other nucleotide sequences in the sample. This chain links TRBV28 with TRBJ2-3, with D uncertain. From germline, CDR1 is MDHEN and CDR2 SYDVKM. The V end lost 3 bases, the J end lost 1 base, and 8 bases lay between the germline ends. The CDR3 spans 14 residues. Here the CDR3 reads CASSFRRGTDTQYF. The CDR3 DNA is TGTGCCAGCAGTTTCCGCCGGGGCACAGATACGCAGTATTTT.

The chain joins TRBV28 to TRBJ1-1; TRBD1 is a possible D gene (5 bases). This CDR3 contains 16 residues. Trimming took off 3 bases at V and 6 bases at J, with 20 bases between the two ends. Germline loops: CDR1 MDHEN, CDR2 SYDVKM. CDR3 in amino acids: CASSLDPRGPSPEAFF. DNA for the CDR3: TGTGCCAGCAGTTTGGACCCACGGGGCCCGTCCCCTGAAGCTTTCTTT.

The chain employs TRBV28 and TRBJ2-2, with D perhaps TRBD2 (5 bases). V lost 5 bases, J lost 4 bases, and 14 bases lay in between. This CDR3 region has 15 residues. CDR1 is MDHEN, CDR2 SYDVKM, per germline. CDR3 nucleotides: TGTGCCAGCAGTCCCCCGGCGGGCCGCACCGGGGAGCTGTTTTTT. The encoded protein is CASSPPAGRTGELFF. Drawing the rest from reference TRBV28 and TRBJ2-2, the complete variable domain is DVKVTQSSRYLVKRTGEKVFLECVQDMDHENMFWYRQDPGLGLRLIYFSYDVKMKEKGDIPEGYSVSREKKERFSLILESASTNQTSMYLCASSPPAGRTGELFFGEGSRLTVL.

The chain employs TRBV11-2 and TRBJ2-7; no clear D. This CDR3 is built from 14 residues. Germline V lookup: CDR1 SGHAT, CDR2 FQNNGV. V lost 5 bases and J 2 bases, leaving 13 bases between the germline ends. CDR3 coding DNA: TGTGCCAGCAGCGCTATAGCTAAGACCTACGAGCAGTACTTC. Translating it yields CASSAIAKTYEQYF.

V usage is TRBV28 and J usage is TRBJ2-6, with TRBD1 as a possible D gene (5 bases). Between the trimmed V and J ends, which lost 10 bases and 2 bases, there was a span of 12 bases. This CDR3 spans 14 amino acids. CDR1 and CDR2 from the germline V gene are MDHEN and SYDVKM. CDR3 in DNA: TGTGCCACCACAGGTGGCCCTGGGGCCAACGTCCTGACTTTC. Translating gives CATTGGPGANVLTF.